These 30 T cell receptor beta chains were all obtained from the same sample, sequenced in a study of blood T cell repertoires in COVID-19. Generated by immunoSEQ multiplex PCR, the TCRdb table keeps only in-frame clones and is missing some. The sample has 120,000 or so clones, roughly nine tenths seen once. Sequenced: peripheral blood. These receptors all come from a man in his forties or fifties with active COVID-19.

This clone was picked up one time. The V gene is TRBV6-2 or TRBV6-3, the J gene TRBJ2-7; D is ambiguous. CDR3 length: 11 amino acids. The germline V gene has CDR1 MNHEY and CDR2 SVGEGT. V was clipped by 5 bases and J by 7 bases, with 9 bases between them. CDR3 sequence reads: CASSRLVEQYF. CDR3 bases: TGTGCCAGCAGTCGTCTAGTTGAGCAGTACTTC.

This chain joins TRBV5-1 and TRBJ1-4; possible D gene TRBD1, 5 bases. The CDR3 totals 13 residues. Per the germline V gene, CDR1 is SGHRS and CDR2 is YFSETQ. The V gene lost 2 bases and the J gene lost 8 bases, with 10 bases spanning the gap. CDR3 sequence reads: CASSFQGGEKLFF. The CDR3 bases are TGCGCCAGCAGCTTTCAGGGCGGAGAAAAACTGTTTTTT.

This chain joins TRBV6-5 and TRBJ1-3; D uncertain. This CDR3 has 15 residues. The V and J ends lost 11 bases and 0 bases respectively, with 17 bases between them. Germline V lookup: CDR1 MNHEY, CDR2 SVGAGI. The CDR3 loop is CASRGTPNSGNTIYF. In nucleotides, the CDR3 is TGTGCCTCCCGCGGCACCCCCAACTCTGGAAACACCATATATTTT.

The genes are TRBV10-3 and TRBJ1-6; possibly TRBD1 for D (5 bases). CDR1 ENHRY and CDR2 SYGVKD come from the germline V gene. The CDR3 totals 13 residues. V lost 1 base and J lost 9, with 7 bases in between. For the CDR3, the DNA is TGTGCCATCAGTGAGTTGGGGGGTTCACCCCTCCACTTT. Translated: CAISELGGSPLHF.

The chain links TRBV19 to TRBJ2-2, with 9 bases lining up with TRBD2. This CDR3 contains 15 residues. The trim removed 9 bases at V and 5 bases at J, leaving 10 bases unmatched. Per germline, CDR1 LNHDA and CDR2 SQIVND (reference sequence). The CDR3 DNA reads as TGTGCCAGCCTAAGCGGGGGGCTGGGTACCGGGGAGCTGTTTTTT. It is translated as CASLSGGLGTGELFF.

CDR3 sequence: CSASRAGGYEQYF. CDR3 DNA: TGCAGTGCTAGTAGGGCGGGGGGGTACGAGCAGTACTTC. J is TRBJ2-7 and V is TRBV20-1; 9 nucleotides match TRBD2. Germline CDR1 and CDR2: DFQATT and SNEGSKA (reference sequence). The ends lost 3 bases at V and 4 bases at J; junction bases unmatched: 4. This CDR3 has 13 amino acids.

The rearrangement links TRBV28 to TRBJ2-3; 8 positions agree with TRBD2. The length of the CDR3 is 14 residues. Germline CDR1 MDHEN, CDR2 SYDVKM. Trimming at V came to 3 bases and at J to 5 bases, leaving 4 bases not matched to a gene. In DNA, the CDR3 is TGTGCCAGCAGTTTTTCGGGGGGGGGAGATACGCAGTATTTT. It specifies CASSFSGGGDTQYF.

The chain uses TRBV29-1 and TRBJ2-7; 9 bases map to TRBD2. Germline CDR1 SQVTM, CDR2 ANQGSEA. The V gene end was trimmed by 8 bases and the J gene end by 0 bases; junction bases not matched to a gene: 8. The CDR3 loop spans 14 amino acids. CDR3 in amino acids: CSPRLAEDSYEQYV. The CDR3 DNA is TGCAGCCCTCGACTAGCGGAGGACTCCTACGAGCAGTACGTC.

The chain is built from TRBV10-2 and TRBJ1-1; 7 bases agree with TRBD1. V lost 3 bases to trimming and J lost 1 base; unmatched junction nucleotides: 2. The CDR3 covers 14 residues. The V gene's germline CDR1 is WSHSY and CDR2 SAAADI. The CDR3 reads CASSDNRGNTEAFF. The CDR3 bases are TGCGCCAGCAGTGACAACAGGGGGAACACTGAAGCTTTCTTT.

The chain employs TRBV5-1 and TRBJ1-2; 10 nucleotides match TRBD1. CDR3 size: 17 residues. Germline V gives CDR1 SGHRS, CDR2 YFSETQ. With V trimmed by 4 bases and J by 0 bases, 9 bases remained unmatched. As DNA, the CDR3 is TGCGCCAGCAGCCCTCCGGGACAGGGGACATCTAACTATGGCTACACCTTC. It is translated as CASSPPGQGTSNYGYTF.

The CDR3 sequence: CASSHLSSGRAPDTQYF. DNA of the CDR3: TGTGCCAGCAGCCACCTCTCTAGCGGGAGGGCCCCAGATACGCAGTATTTT. The genes are TRBV3-1 (or the pseudogene TRBV3-2) and TRBJ2-3, with TRBD2 matching over 12 bases. Per germline, CDR1 LGHDT and CDR2 YNNKEL (reference sequence). The CDR3 is 17 residues long. The V and J ends lost 3 bases and 4 bases, in that order; junction bases with no gene match: 8.

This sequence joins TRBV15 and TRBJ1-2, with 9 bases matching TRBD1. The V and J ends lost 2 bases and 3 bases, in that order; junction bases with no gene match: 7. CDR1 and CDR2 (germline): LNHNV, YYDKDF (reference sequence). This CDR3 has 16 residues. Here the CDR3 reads CATSRKPGQGYYGYTF. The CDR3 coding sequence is TGTGCCACCAGCAGAAAACCGGGACAGGGTTACTATGGCTACACCTTC.

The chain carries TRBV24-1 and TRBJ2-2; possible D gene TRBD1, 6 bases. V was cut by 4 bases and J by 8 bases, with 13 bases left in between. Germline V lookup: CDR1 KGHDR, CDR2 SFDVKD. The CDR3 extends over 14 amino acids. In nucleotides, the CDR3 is TGTGCCACCAGTGAGCACAACAGGGCTGGGGAGCTGTTTTTT. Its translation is CATSEHNRAGELFF.

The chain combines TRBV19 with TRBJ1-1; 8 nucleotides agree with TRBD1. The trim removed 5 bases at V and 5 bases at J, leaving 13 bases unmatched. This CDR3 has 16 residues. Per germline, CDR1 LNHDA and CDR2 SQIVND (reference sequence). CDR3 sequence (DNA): TGTGCCAGTAGTGCCCCGGGCAGGGGGCGAAGAACTGAAGCTTTCTTT. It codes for CASSAPGRGRRTEAFF.

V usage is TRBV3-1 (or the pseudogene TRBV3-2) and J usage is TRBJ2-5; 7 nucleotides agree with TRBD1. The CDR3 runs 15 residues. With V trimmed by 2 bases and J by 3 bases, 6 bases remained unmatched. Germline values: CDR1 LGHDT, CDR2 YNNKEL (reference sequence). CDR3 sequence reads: CASSQTSGQEETQYF. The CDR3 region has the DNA TGTGCCAGCAGCCAAACTTCCGGACAGGAAGAGACCCAGTACTTC.

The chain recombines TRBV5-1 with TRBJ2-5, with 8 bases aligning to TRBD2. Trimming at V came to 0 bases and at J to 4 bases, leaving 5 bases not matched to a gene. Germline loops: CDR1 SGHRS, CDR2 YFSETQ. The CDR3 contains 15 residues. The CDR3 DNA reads TGCGCCAGCAGCTTGGAGCCGGGGGGGCTAGAGACCCAGTACTTC. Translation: CASSLEPGGLETQYF.

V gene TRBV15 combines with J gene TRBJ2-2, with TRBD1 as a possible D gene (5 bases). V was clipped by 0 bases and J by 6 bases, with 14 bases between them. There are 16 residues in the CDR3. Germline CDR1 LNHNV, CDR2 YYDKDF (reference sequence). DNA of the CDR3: TGTGCCACCAGCAGAGATAGGAAAGGGGTGGCCGGGGAGCTGTTTTTT. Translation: CATSRDRKGVAGELFF.

The CDR3 is CASGLVGAVSSGNTIYF. In nucleotides, the CDR3 is TGTGCTAGTGGTTTGGTAGGGGCCGTGAGCTCTGGAAACACCATATATTTT. This chain uses TRBV12-5 with TRBJ1-3; D perhaps matches TRBD1 (5 bases). Deletions cut 0 bases from V and 0 bases from J, with 12 bases between. Germline V lookup: CDR1 LGHNT, CDR2 FRNRAP. The CDR3 loop spans 17 amino acids.

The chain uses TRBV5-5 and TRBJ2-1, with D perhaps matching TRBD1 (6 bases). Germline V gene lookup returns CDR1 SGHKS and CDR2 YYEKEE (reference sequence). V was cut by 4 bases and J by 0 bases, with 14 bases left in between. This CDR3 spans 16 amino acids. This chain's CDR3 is CASSPRGTRSYNEQFF. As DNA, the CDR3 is TGTGCCAGCAGCCCGAGGGGGACCCGCTCCTACAATGAGCAGTTCTTC.

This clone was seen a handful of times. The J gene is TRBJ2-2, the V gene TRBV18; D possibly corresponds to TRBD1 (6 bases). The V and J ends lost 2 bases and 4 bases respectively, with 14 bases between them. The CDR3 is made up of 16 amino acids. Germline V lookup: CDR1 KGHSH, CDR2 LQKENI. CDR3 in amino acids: CASSPLGQRPTGELFF. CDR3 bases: TGTGCCAGCTCACCATTAGGACAGAGACCCACCGGGGAGCTGTTTTTT.

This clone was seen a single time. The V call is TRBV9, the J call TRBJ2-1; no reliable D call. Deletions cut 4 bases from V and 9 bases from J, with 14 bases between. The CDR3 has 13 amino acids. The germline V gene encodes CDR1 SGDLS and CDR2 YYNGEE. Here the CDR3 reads CASSPTSGGEQFF. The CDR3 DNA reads TGTGCCAGCAGCCCGACATCTGGTGGTGAGCAGTTCTTC.

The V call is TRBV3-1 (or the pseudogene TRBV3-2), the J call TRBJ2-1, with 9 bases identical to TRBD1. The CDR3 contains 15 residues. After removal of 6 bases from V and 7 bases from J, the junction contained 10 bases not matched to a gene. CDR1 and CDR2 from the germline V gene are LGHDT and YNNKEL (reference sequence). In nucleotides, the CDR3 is TGTGCCAGCAGTCCACTGACAGGGGGTAGAAATGAGCAGTTCTTC. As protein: CASSPLTGGRNEQFF.

In nucleotides, the CDR3 is TGTGCCAGCAGTTTATCCCGTCATGAGCAGTTCTTC. Its protein product is CASSLSRHEQFF. The rearrangement links TRBV27 to TRBJ2-1; D unresolved. Per germline, CDR1 MNHEY and CDR2 SMNVEV (reference sequence). Deletions cut 0 bases from V and 8 bases from J, with 5 bases between. The CDR3 runs to 12 residues.

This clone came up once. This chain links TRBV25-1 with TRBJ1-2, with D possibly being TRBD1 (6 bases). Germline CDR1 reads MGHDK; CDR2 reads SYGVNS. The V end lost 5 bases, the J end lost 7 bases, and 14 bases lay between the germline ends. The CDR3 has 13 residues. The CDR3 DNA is TGTGCCAGCAGTATGGGGGGGGGCGTTGGCTACACCTTC. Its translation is CASSMGGGVGYTF.

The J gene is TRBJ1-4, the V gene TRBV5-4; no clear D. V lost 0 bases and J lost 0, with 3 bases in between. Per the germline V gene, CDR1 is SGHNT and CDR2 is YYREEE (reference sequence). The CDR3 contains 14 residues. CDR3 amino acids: CASSLATTNEKLFF. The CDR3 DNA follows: TGTGCCAGCAGCTTGGCTACAACTAATGAAAAACTGTTTTTT.

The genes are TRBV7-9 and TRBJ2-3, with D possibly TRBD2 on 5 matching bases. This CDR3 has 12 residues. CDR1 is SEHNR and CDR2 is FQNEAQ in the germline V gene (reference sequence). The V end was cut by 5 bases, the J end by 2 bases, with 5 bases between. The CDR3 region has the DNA TGTGCCAGCAGCCGGGACACAGATACGCAGTATTTT. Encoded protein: CASSRDTDTQYF.

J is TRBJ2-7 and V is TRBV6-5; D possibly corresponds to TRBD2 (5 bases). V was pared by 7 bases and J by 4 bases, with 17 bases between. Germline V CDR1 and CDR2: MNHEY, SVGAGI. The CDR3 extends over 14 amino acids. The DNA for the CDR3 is TGTGCCAGCACCGAGCGGCAAGGAGTTTACGAGCAGTACTTC. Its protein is CASTERQGVYEQYF.

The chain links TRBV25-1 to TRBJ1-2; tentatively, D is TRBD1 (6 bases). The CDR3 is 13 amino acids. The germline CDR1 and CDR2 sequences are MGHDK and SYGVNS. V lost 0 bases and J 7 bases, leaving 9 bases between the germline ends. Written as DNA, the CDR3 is TGTGCCAGCAGTGAATATAGGGGGGGTGGCTACACCTTC. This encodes CASSEYRGGGYTF.

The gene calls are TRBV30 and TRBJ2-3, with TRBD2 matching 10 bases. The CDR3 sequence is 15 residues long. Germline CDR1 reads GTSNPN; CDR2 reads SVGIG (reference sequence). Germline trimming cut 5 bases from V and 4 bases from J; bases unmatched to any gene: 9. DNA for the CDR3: TGTGCCTGGGGGGGCCTAGCGGGAGACTCAGATACGCAGTATTTT. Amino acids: CAWGGLAGDSDTQYF.

CDR3 in amino acids: CASSEWGTRGYNEQFF. For the CDR3, the DNA is TGTGCCAGCAGTGAATGGGGAACTAGGGGGTACAATGAGCAGTTCTTC. The rearrangement links TRBV6-1 to TRBJ2-1; possible D gene TRBD1, 6 bases. Per the germline V gene, CDR1 is MNHNS and CDR2 is SASEGT. The V gene lost 2 bases and the J gene lost 4 bases, with 15 bases spanning the gap. The CDR3 runs 16 residues.